This T cell receptor (beta chain) was sequenced for a study of Ad26.COV2.S vaccination and SARS-CoV-2 variants (dated by TCRdb to about 2021). Describing the broader study: Vaccine-arm donors were drawn from COV1001, a multicentre, randomized, double-blind, placebo-controlled phase I-IIa trial of Ad26.COV2.S in healthy adults. Trial participants were randomized into five groups of five: low-dose or high-dose Ad26.COV2.S given once or twice, or placebo on both occasions. TCRbeta repertoire sequencing was used to assess the specificity and breadth of SARS-CoV-2-reactive T cell receptors after Ad26.COV2.S vaccination. Investigators remained blinded to trial group allocation during experiments and outcome assessment. A total of some 30 samples were included in the TCR-sequenced set, comprising around 19 Ad26.COV2.S vaccine recipients, 5 placebo recipients and 8 SARS-CoV-2 convalescent individuals. Dosing of Ad26.COV2.S was intramuscular, at either 5x10^10 or 1x10^11 viral particles, delivered as one shot or as two shots spaced 56 days apart.

Notes on this clone: The clone's antigen remains unknown. No base-level quality is on record; no much larger clone is a single base apart.

The immunoSEQ Assay was the method used to sequence TCRbeta CDR3 regions. After extraction, genomic DNA underwent amplification by bias-controlled multiplex PCR, followed by high-throughput sequencing. On the study's bioinformatics: To quantify the absolute abundance of every unique TCRbeta CDR3 region, sequences were collapsed and filtered. T cell fraction was estimated by normalizing TCRbeta template counts to usable DNA, with usable DNA measured through amplification of reference genes found in all nucleated cells. Repertoire TCRs were annotated as SARS-CoV-2-specific when V gene, CDR3 amino acid sequence and J gene were exactly matched to a known reactive TCR set. The reference SARS-CoV-2 TCR set was obtained from MIRA and was filtered for enrichment in COVID-19-positive ImmuneCODE repertoires, whereby public or cross-reactive TCRs were removed. Using the MIRA antigens, annotated TCRs were further analysed by specific ORF or by position within an ORF. Depth was the summed frequency of annotated unique rearrangements, while breadth was defined as annotated unique rearrangements over total unique productive rearrangements. Group comparisons of TCR breadth used two-sided Wilcoxon rank-sum tests. TCRdb retrieved this table from immuneACCESS and kept in-frame rearrangements only. Not all clones are present; in checked studies, unresolved V genes account for under half, and no reason is known for the remainder. Clonal size and the V and J genes are those of that table, whereas D and trimming came from the DNA. For this sample there are some 640,000 clones; about 89% appear just once. The ten largest clones capture approximately 1.5% of the sample.

V gives up 1 base and J gives up 5 bases, and the segment between their germline ends measures 21 bases. CDR1 is given as SQVTM and CDR2 as ANQGSEA, both from the germline V gene. The CDR3 measures 16 amino acids from cysteine to phenylalanine. Of the read, only the CDR3 DNA is kept; its 48 bases are in frame from base 1. Overall study outcomes, separate from this receptor: According to the authors, total T cell responses may have been underestimated by the TCR breadth and depth analyses. Non-spike TCR breadth was comparable between vaccine and placebo recipients, consistent with the vaccine containing only spike. Comparing responses between vaccine doses or regimens was not something the study was powered to do. Spike-specific TCR breadth was higher in Ad26.COV2.S recipients than in placebo recipients (P = 0.0014). After vaccination, substantial breadth of spike-specific CD8+ and CD4+ T cell responses was reported.

The label giving this sample's treatment or condition can be read as: approximately 18 received Ad26.COV2.S at low or high dose, single or two shots; five or six received placebo; per-sample allocation not given. For vaccine and placebo recipients, the sequenced repertoires came from samples collected on day 63 after the first injection. Between 29 July and 7 August 2020, Cohort 1b enrolled about 27 adults aged 18-55 years at one site in Boston, USA. Ad26.COV2.S was a replication-incompetent adenovirus type 26 vector expressing a prefusion-stabilized SARS-CoV-2 spike protein from the original Wuhan strain.

The receptor chain draws on TRBV29-1 and TRBJ2-7; the D gene is perhaps TRBD2, on 6 matching bases. The sequence derives from a person aged 18-60 years who received the Ad26.COV2.S COVID-19 vaccine or a placebo. The specimen was peripheral blood, collected in a trial of Ad26.COV2.S vaccine versus placebo. The CDR3 has the sequence CSVEVGRAGTGDEQYF. The DNA sequence follows: TGCAGCGTTGAAGTAGGTCGGGCGGGAACCGGGGACGAGCAGTACTTC.